The 26 T cell receptor beta chains presented below share a single source sample, sequenced in a study of vaccination and CD4 T cells after COVID-19. These receptors lack a known antigen. Treatment of the sample: roughly ten-day PBMC culture with coronavirus spike peptide pools or control peptides (ViraFEST assay). The assay that was used to sequence DNA from cultured CD4+ T cells was the Oncomine TCR Beta short-read assay. TCRdb used MiXCR to reprocess the PCR reads, holding one entry per CDR3 protein. The table includes almost 15,000 distinct CDR3 sequences, over 45% detected once. Specimen: CD4+ T cells from blood, cultured in vitro, collected before SARS-CoV-2 vaccination. These receptors originate from a human donor who had recovered from COVID-19.

The CDR3 region is CAWSLGPSGSPLHF. The DNA for the CDR3 is TGTGCCTGGAGTCTCGGCCCCTCGGGATCACCCCTCCACTTT. The rearrangement links TRBV30 to TRBJ1-6; no reliable D call. The CDR3 loop spans 14 amino acids. With 2 bases removed from V and 10 bases from J, the gap between germline ends came to 15 bases. The V gene's germline CDR1 is GTSNPN and CDR2 SVGIG (reference sequence).

The chain has TRBV24-1 and TRBJ1-1; D ambiguous. Trimming left V 12 bases short and J 3 bases short, with 10 bases between. Germline-derived CDR1 and CDR2 are KGHDR and SFDVKD. The length of the CDR3 is 11 residues. CDR3 sequence reads: CARSEDTEAFF. The CDR3 coding sequence is TGTGCCCGGAGCGAGGACACTGAAGCTTTCTTT.

This clonotype has a handful of counts. This sequence joins TRBV7-8 and TRBJ2-2; no firm D call. Trimming removed 5 bases from V and 4 bases from J, with 11 bases in between. Germline V gene sequence: CDR1 SGHVS, CDR2 FQNEAQ. The CDR3 has 14 residues. The CDR3, as DNA: TGTGCCAGCAGCCATCGAGCTGTCACCGGGGAGCTGTTTTTT. Residues: CASSHRAVTGELFF.

The chain is built from TRBV5-1 and TRBJ2-3; 10 bases agree with TRBD1. The V gene's germline CDR1 is SGHRS and CDR2 YFSETQ. The CDR3 has 16 residues. Unmatched junction bases numbered 7, after V lost 3 bases and J lost 3 bases. DNA of the CDR3: TGCGCCAGCAGCTCCGAACGGACAGGGGGGACAGATACGCAGTATTTT. Translated: CASSSERTGGTDTQYF.

The V gene is TRBV7-2, the J gene TRBJ1-4, with 11 bases fitting TRBD1. This CDR3 is 15 amino acids long. The germline V gene encodes CDR1 SGHTA and CDR2 FQGNSA. With V trimmed by 0 bases and J by 7 bases, 1 base remained unmatched. CDR3 protein: CASSLAGTGGEKLFF. The CDR3 DNA is TGTGCCAGCAGCTTAGCGGGGACAGGGGGTGAAAAACTGTTTTTT.

The J gene is TRBJ1-1, the V gene TRBV19; D not certain. The CDR3 spans 16 residues. Germline V gene sequence: CDR1 LNHDA, CDR2 SQIVND (reference sequence). The ends were cut back, 3 bases at V and 0 bases at J, with 14 bases in the middle. The CDR3 is CASSIGRLVMNTEAFF. The CDR3 region has the DNA TGTGCCAGTAGTATTGGGAGATTAGTTATGAACACTGAAGCTTTCTTT.

This sequence joins TRBV6-4 and TRBJ1-2; 10 bases are shared with TRBD1. Germline V gives CDR1 MRHNA, CDR2 SNTAGT. This CDR3 has 14 residues. V shed 7 bases, J shed 3 bases, and the junction held 5 bases outside the gene matches. The CDR3 spells CASKPGTGDYGYTF. Here the CDR3 DNA reads TGTGCCAGCAAACCCGGGACAGGGGACTATGGCTACACCTTC.

This clonotype came up a few times. The rearrangement links TRBV24-1 to TRBJ2-1; D tentatively reads TRBD1 or TRBD2 (5 bases each). Germline-derived CDR1 and CDR2 are KGHDR and SFDVKD. This CDR3 spans 14 amino acids. Trimming cost V 9 bases and J 0 bases, with 11 bases left between them. The CDR3 DNA reads as TGTGCCACCTCAACGGGGACCTCCTACAATGAGCAGTTCTTC. Encoded protein: CATSTGTSYNEQFF.

This clonotype was seen a few times. This rearrangement joins TRBV7-8 to TRBJ1-2; 7 bases are shared with TRBD1. The CDR3 covers 17 residues. J was trimmed by 0 bases and V by 3 bases; bases with no gene match: 10. Germline CDR1 reads SGHVS; CDR2 reads FQNEAQ. In DNA, the CDR3 is TGTGCCAGCAGCTTTCTGTACAGGGGAAAGACTAACTATGGCTACACCTTC. Translating it yields CASSFLYRGKTNYGYTF.

This clonotype was observed a single time. The V gene is TRBV6-5, the J gene TRBJ2-3; D remains ambiguous. From germline, CDR1 is MNHEY and CDR2 SVGAGI. The ends were cut back, 2 bases at V and 0 bases at J, with 3 bases in the middle. This CDR3 spans 13 amino acids. CDR3 DNA sequence: TGTGCCAGCAGTTACCCTAGCACAGATACGCAGTATTTT. It encodes CASSYPSTDTQYF.

This clonotype was found a few times. The V call is TRBV28, the J call TRBJ1-1; maybe TRBD1 (6 bases). V was cut by 7 bases and J by 1 base, with 19 bases left in between. The germline V gene has CDR1 MDHEN and CDR2 SYDVKM. This CDR3 contains 16 residues. CDR3 nucleotide sequence: TGTGCCAGCACGCCAGGAGATCTACAGGGGAACACTGAAGCTTTCTTT. It translates to CASTPGDLQGNTEAFF.

The V and J genes are TRBV20-1 and TRBJ2-7, with 9 bases that match TRBD2. After removal of 5 bases from V and 5 bases from J, the junction contained 10 bases not matched to a gene. Germline-derived CDR1 and CDR2 are DFQATT and SNEGSKA (reference sequence). This CDR3 region has 14 residues. The CDR3 DNA sequence: TGCAGTGCTGCTCGACTAGCGGCAGGTGACGAGCAGTACTTC. It is translated as CSAARLAAGDEQYF.

The CDR3 DNA reads as TGTGCCAGCAGCCCGGGGGCTGGCTACACCTTC. Translating gives CASSPGAGYTF. V gene TRBV7-9 combines with J gene TRBJ1-2; the D gene is possibly TRBD1 (6 bases). This CDR3 region has 11 residues. Looked up from germline, CDR1 is SEHNR and CDR2 is FQNEAQ (reference sequence). V lost 5 bases and J 7 bases, leaving 8 bases between the germline ends.

This chain joins TRBV2 and TRBJ1-2; D gene uncertain. Germline lookup yields CDR1 SNHLY and CDR2 FYNNEI. The CDR3 extends over 11 amino acids. CDR3 loop: CGRLSNYGYTF. Here the CDR3 DNA reads TGTGGTCGCCTCTCTAACTATGGCTACACCTTC.

CDR3 nucleotides: TGCAGTGCTAGAGATCTAACAGGGGGCGTAAATTCACCCCTCCACTTT. It specifies CSARDLTGGVNSPLHF. V gene TRBV20-1 combines with J gene TRBJ1-6; 9 bases match TRBD1. The germline V gene has CDR1 DFQATT and CDR2 SNEGSKA (reference sequence). This CDR3 has 16 amino acids. V lost 0 bases to trimming and J lost 7 bases; unmatched junction nucleotides: 7.

This chain joins TRBV20-1 and TRBJ2-3, with 10 bases matching TRBD2. Germline trimming cut 5 bases from V and 4 bases from J; bases unmatched to any gene: 9. The V gene's germline CDR1 is DFQATT and CDR2 SNEGSKA (reference sequence). This CDR3 contains 15 residues. The CDR3 region has the DNA TGCAGTGCTCCCGTTACTAGCGGGGTACCAGATACGCAGTATTTT. It translates to CSAPVTSGVPDTQYF.

This clonotype was detected only a few times. V is TRBV6-4 and J is TRBJ1-1; D possibly corresponds to TRBD1 (6 bases). This CDR3 is 13 amino acids long. Per the germline V gene, CDR1 is MRHNA and CDR2 is SNTAGT. Trimming stripped 3 bases from V and 5 bases from J, with 10 bases between. The CDR3 bases are TGTGCCAGCAGTGAATTACAGGGTACTGAAGCTTTCTTT. Residues: CASSELQGTEAFF.

The chain's CDR3 is CASSQLLTGTALGGTEAFF. The CDR3 DNA reads as TGTGCCAGCAGTCAGCTTCTCACAGGGACTGCGTTGGGTGGCACTGAAGCTTTCTTT. The chain employs TRBV7-3 and TRBJ1-1, with D perhaps matching TRBD1 (6 bases). The CDR3 is 19 residues long. V lost 6 bases and J 4 bases, leaving 30 bases between the germline ends. CDR1 is SGHTA and CDR2 is FQGTGA in the germline V gene.

V is TRBV5-4 and J is TRBJ1-1; 9 positions agree with TRBD1. Germline V gives CDR1 SGHNT, CDR2 YYREEE (reference sequence). The length of the CDR3 is 17 residues. V lost 3 bases, J lost 0 bases, and 9 bases stayed unmatched. The chain's CDR3 is CASSSGQGRWVNTEAFF. Here the CDR3 DNA reads TGTGCCAGCAGCTCCGGACAGGGGCGGTGGGTGAACACTGAAGCTTTCTTT.

This sequence joins TRBV6-2 or TRBV6-3 and TRBJ1-2; no reliable D call. V dropped 6 bases and J dropped 4 bases, with 15 bases sitting between them. Germline loops: CDR1 MNHEY, CDR2 SVGEGT. The CDR3 is 14 amino acids. The CDR3 sequence is CASSARSRSYGYTF. The CDR3 coding sequence is TGTGCCAGCAGCGCCCGCTCTAGAAGCTATGGCTACACCTTC.

This clonotype was found a few times. The V gene is TRBV19, the J gene TRBJ1-6; D gene ambiguous. Germline loops: CDR1 LNHDA, CDR2 SQIVND (reference sequence). The CDR3 has 16 residues. The V end was cut by 6 bases, the J end by 0 bases, with 12 bases between. CDR3 in amino acids: CASSYDGSSYNSPLHF. CDR3 bases: TGTGCCAGTAGCTATGACGGGAGCTCCTATAATTCACCCCTCCACTTT.

This clonotype showed up just once. This rearrangement joins TRBV30 to TRBJ1-2, with TRBD1 identical over 7 bases. V shed 1 base and J 8 bases; nucleotides not matched to a gene: 7. Germline CDR1 reads GTSNPN; CDR2 reads SVGIG (reference sequence). CDR3 length equals 13 residues. The CDR3 DNA follows: TGTGCCTGGAGTGCCACGCAGGGGGGAGGCTACACCTTC. Translation gives CAWSATQGGGYTF.

This clonotype has just a few counts. The CDR3 nucleotides read TGCAGTGCTAGAGGGAAGGGTTCGGTGGGAAATCAGCCCCAGCATTTT. Translating it yields CSARGKGSVGNQPQHF. The V call is TRBV20-1, the J call TRBJ1-5; D is ambiguous. Germline V gene lookup returns CDR1 DFQATT and CDR2 SNEGSKA (reference sequence). V lost 1 base and J lost 4, with 17 bases in between. The CDR3 totals 16 residues.

This clonotype was recorded a few times. The chain combines TRBV30 with TRBJ1-6, with D possibly being TRBD1 (5 bases). Trimming pared 1 base from V and 0 bases from J, leaving 10 bases between. The CDR3 spans 16 residues. Germline CDR1 reads GTSNPN; CDR2 reads SVGIG (reference sequence). The CDR3 sequence is CAWSATQDSYNSPLHF. The CDR3, as DNA: TGTGCCTGGAGTGCCACACAGGACTCCTATAATTCACCCCTCCACTTT.

The V call is TRBV7-2, the J call TRBJ1-1; TRBD1 agrees at 7 bases. This CDR3 has 13 amino acids. Trimming cost V 3 bases and J 5 bases; bases outside gene matches: 3. CDR1 is SGHTA, CDR2 FQGNSA, per germline. The chain's CDR3 is CASSFDRVTEAFF. The CDR3 nucleotides read TGTGCCAGCAGCTTCGACAGGGTAACTGAAGCTTTCTTT.

The V call is TRBV28, the J call TRBJ2-6; 9 bases agree with TRBD1. The CDR3 runs 17 residues. Germline lookup yields CDR1 MDHEN and CDR2 SYDVKM. Germline trimming cut 2 bases from V and 0 bases from J; bases unmatched to any gene: 2. Here the CDR3 reads CASSLGTGISGANVLTF. Here the CDR3 DNA reads TGTGCCAGCAGTTTAGGGACAGGGATCTCTGGGGCCAACGTCCTGACTTTC.